These 24 T cell receptor beta chains were sequenced from one sample in a study of cytotoxic CD8 clonotypes in ibrutinib-treated CLL. The table came from immunoSEQ multiplex PCR; TCRdb's copy has only in-frame clones and leaves some out. The profile shows about 150,000 clones, 70% to 80% of them singletons. The sequences come from PBMCs, collected after 12 months of ibrutinib treatment. Receptors originate from a human donor with chronic lymphocytic leukemia.

The V and J genes are TRBV6-1 and TRBJ1-2; D possibly corresponds to TRBD1 (5 bases). V was cut by 4 bases and J by 4 bases, with 13 bases left in between. Looked up from germline, CDR1 is MNHNS and CDR2 is SASEGT. The CDR3 length is 14 residues. Here the CDR3 reads CASSGRSGIYGYTF. The CDR3 DNA follows: TGTGCCAGCAGTGGACGGTCAGGGATCTATGGCTACACCTTC.

Note on this clone: One end of the junction does not line up with germline, which may come from a read error. This chain links TRBV5-3 with TRBJ1-5, with D tentatively TRBD1 (6 bases). TRBV5-3 is known as an ORF, though its function is uncertain. This CDR3 spans 15 amino acids. CDR3 loop: CASSSYRAGNQPQHF. In DNA, the CDR3 is TGTGCCAGCAGCTCCTACAGGGCTGGGAATCAGCCCCAGCATTTT.

The chain is built from TRBV27 and TRBJ2-2; D call uncertain. Germline V lookup: CDR1 MNHEY, CDR2 SMNVEV (reference sequence). The CDR3 has 11 residues. Trimming pared 5 bases from V and 3 bases from J, leaving 1 base between. CDR3 in DNA: TGTGCCAGCAGTCACACCGGGGAGCTGTTTTTT. Translation gives CASSHTGELFF.

Of note for this clone: The junction shows a germline mismatch at one end, possibly a read error. V and J are TRBV6-6 and TRBJ1-2; D not resolved. The CDR3 has 14 amino acids. Germline lookup yields CDR1 MNHNY and CDR2 SVGAGI (reference sequence). The DNA for the CDR3 is TGTGCCAGCAGTTACTCGTTATCTAAATATGGCTACACCTTC. It yields the protein CASSYSLSKYGYTF.

The chain uses TRBV19 and TRBJ2-3; D is uncertain. Per the germline V gene, CDR1 is LNHDA and CDR2 is SQIVND (reference sequence). The V and J ends lost 5 bases and 0 bases respectively, with 9 bases between them. The CDR3 spans 14 residues. The CDR3 is CASSLVLSTDTQYF. The CDR3 bases are TGTGCCAGTAGTCTGGTTCTCAGCACAGATACGCAGTATTTT.

This clone occurred a few times. This chain joins TRBV18 and TRBJ1-5; D remains ambiguous. The V gene's germline CDR1 is KGHSH and CDR2 LQKENI. The V and J ends lost 6 bases and 3 bases respectively, with 12 bases between them. This CDR3 comprises 14 residues. The CDR3 DNA is TGTGCCAGCTCGTCCGGGAACGACAATCAGCCCCAGCATTTT. Translating gives CASSSGNDNQPQHF.

The chain has TRBV28 and TRBJ1-2; D gene unclear. V lost 6 bases to trimming and J lost 4 bases, with 15 bases between them. CDR3 length: 14 residues. Per the germline V gene, CDR1 is MDHEN and CDR2 is SYDVKM. The chain's CDR3 is CASSLTSDRYGYTF. The CDR3 DNA is TGTGCCAGCAGCTTAACTAGTGACCGCTATGGCTACACCTTC.

The V and J genes are TRBV7-2 and TRBJ2-1; 7 nucleotides line up with TRBD2. The V gene's germline CDR1 is SGHTA and CDR2 FQGNSA. There are 17 residues in the CDR3. Unmatched junction bases numbered 15, after V lost 5 bases and J lost 5 bases. DNA for the CDR3: TGTGCCAGCAGCCCCGAAGTGTTAGCGGGTGTGAACAATGAGCAGTTCTTC. This sequence encodes CASSPEVLAGVNNEQFF.

The chain is built from TRBV4-3 and TRBJ2-7; 8 bases match TRBD1. The CDR3 runs 19 residues. V lost 0 bases to trimming and J lost 4 bases; unmatched junction nucleotides: 17. In germline, CDR1 is LGHNA, CDR2 YSLEER. CDR3 nucleotides: TGCGCCAGCAGCCAAGAGAGGACAGGGCCCGACCCTTATCGTTACGAGCAGTACTTC. Translation: CASSQERTGPDPYRYEQYF.

This clone occurred once. The rearrangement joins TRBV2 to TRBJ2-1; TRBD2 agrees at 10 bases. CDR1 is SNHLY, CDR2 FYNNEI, per germline. Trimming at V came to 10 bases and at J to 9 bases, leaving 15 bases not matched to a gene. CDR3 size: 15 residues. The CDR3 DNA is TGTGCCACCATAGTAATAGCGGGAGGCCCCCCTGAGCAGTTCTTC. Protein sequence: CATIVIAGGPPEQFF.

In DNA form, the CDR3 reads TGTGCCTGGAGCCTCATGTCAAATGAAAAACTGTTTTTT. Translation gives CAWSLMSNEKLFF. The rearrangement uses TRBV30 and TRBJ1-4; D is unresolved. This CDR3 has 13 amino acids. Trimming cost V 3 bases and J 5 bases, with 10 bases left between them. Germline assignment: CDR1 GTSNPN and CDR2 SVGIG (reference sequence).

This clone was detected a few times. This rearrangement joins TRBV7-6 to TRBJ1-5; TRBD1 matches 7 bases. The CDR3 sequence is 14 residues long. V lost 2 bases to trimming and J lost 4 bases; unmatched junction nucleotides: 2. Germline values: CDR1 SGHVS, CDR2 FNYEAQ. CDR3 nucleotide sequence: TGTGCCAGCAGCTTACTGACAGGGAATCAGCCCCAGCATTTT. It is translated as CASSLLTGNQPQHF.

This chain connects TRBV19 to TRBJ2-3; D may be TRBD2 (6 bases). This CDR3 contains 13 residues. V dropped 6 bases and J dropped 4 bases, with 11 bases sitting between them. The germline gives CDR1 LNHDA, CDR2 SQIVND (reference sequence). This CDR3 reads CASRSTGADTQYF. CDR3 sequence (DNA): TGTGCCAGTAGATCAACGGGAGCAGATACGCAGTATTTT.

A few counts support this clone. The chain links TRBV5-6 to TRBJ2-7; D possibly matches TRBD1 or TRBD2 (5 bases each). The CDR3 contains 15 residues. V lost 4 bases, J lost 5 bases, and 19 bases lay in between. Germline V gene data show CDR1 as SGHDT and CDR2 as YYEEEE. The DNA for the CDR3 is TGTGCCAGCAGCCGACATGGGGACCCTCGGAACGAGCAGTACTTC. This sequence encodes CASSRHGDPRNEQYF. Full variable domain (outside the CDR3, taken from reference TRBV5-6 and TRBJ2-7): DAGVTQSPTHLIKTRGQQVTLRCSPKSGHDTVSWYQQALGQGPQFIFQYYEEEERQRGNFPDRFSGHQFPNYSSELNVNALLLGDSALYLCASSRHGDPRNEQYFGPGTRLTVT.

This clone was seen a few times. This rearrangement joins TRBV18 to TRBJ1-4, with D hard to call. The germline gives CDR1 KGHSH, CDR2 LQKENI. The V end was cut by 3 bases, the J end by 8 bases, with 16 bases between. CDR3 length: 15 amino acids. CDR3 sequence reads: CASSPIWADQEKLFF. CDR3 DNA sequence: TGTGCCAGCTCACCTATATGGGCAGATCAGGAAAAACTGTTTTTT.

This clone was recorded once. The J gene is TRBJ2-6, the V gene TRBV11-2; the D gene is possibly TRBD2 (6 bases). CDR1 and CDR2 (germline): SGHAT, FQNNGV. V dropped 5 bases and J dropped 4 bases, with 15 bases sitting between them. This CDR3 is built from 16 residues. The CDR3 here is CASSALAGPGANVLTF. CDR3 nucleotide sequence: TGTGCCAGCAGCGCGCTCGCGGGGCCCGGGGCCAACGTCCTGACTTTC.

CDR3 coding DNA: TGTGCCAGCAGGAAGGCGGGACTAGCGGTATACGAGCAGTACTTC. It encodes CASRKAGLAVYEQYF. The V and J genes are TRBV6-5 and TRBJ2-7; TRBD2 matches at 11 bases. CDR1 and CDR2 from the germline V gene are MNHEY and SVGAGI. With V trimmed by 6 bases and J by 4 bases, 8 bases remained unmatched. This CDR3 has 15 residues.

V is TRBV27 and J is TRBJ2-1, with D possibly being TRBD2 (6 bases). Deletions cut 0 bases from V and 2 bases from J, with 8 bases between. This CDR3 is 15 amino acids long. Germline CDR1 and CDR2: MNHEY and SMNVEV (reference sequence). CDR3 nucleotides: TGTGCCAGCAGTTTATCCACGGGAGCCTACAATGAGCAGTTCTTC. It is translated as CASSLSTGAYNEQFF.

This clone is judged large. The chain is built from TRBV11-2 and TRBJ2-7; 8 nucleotides align to TRBD2. CDR1 and CDR2 from the germline V gene are SGHAT and FQNNGV. After removal of 4 bases from V and 2 bases from J, the junction contained 4 bases not matched to a gene. The CDR3 sequence is 14 residues long. The CDR3 here is CASSSIAGTYEQYF. The CDR3 DNA reads as TGTGCCAGCAGCTCCATAGCGGGGACCTACGAGCAGTACTTC.

This chain uses TRBV4-1 with TRBJ1-2; D uncertain. V gave up 3 bases and J gave up 3 bases, with 14 bases separating them. The CDR3 runs to 15 residues. Germline V gene sequence: CDR1 MGHRA, CDR2 YSYEKL. CDR3 sequence reads: CASSQGAGSYYGYTF. CDR3 DNA sequence: TGCGCCAGCAGCCAGGGAGCCGGGTCCTACTATGGCTACACCTTC.

The rearrangement joins TRBV5-6 to TRBJ2-7; D gene uncertain. Germline loops: CDR1 SGHDT, CDR2 YYEEEE. This CDR3 is 11 amino acids long. V was clipped by 0 bases and J by 3 bases, with 1 base between them. DNA of the CDR3: TGTGCCAGCAGCTTGGGCTACGAGCAGTACTTC. This translates into CASSLGYEQYF.

The V gene is TRBV10-3, the J gene TRBJ1-1; 9 bases align to TRBD1. V was pared by 6 bases and J by 0 bases, with 2 bases of the junction left unmatched. This CDR3 has 14 amino acids. CDR1 and CDR2 (germline): ENHRY, SYGVKD. The CDR3 nucleotides read TGTGCCATCAGGGGGACAGGGCTGAACACTGAAGCTTTCTTT. As protein: CAIRGTGLNTEAFF.

V usage is TRBV25-1 and J usage is TRBJ1-4; a weak D match, TRBD1 (5 bases). CDR1 and CDR2 (germline): MGHDK, SYGVNS. Trimming left V 4 bases short and J 2 bases short, with 14 bases between. This CDR3 has 16 residues. CDR3 sequence (DNA): TGTGCCAGCAGTGGCCCTCAGGGAATCACTAATGAAAAACTGTTTTTT. Amino acids: CASSGPQGITNEKLFF.

The table lists this clone with a few counts. The V gene is TRBV11-2, the J gene TRBJ2-7, with a weak D call TRBD2 (5 bases). V was trimmed by 2 bases and J by 4 bases, leaving 12 bases between them. The CDR3 is made up of 14 amino acids. Per the germline V gene, CDR1 is SGHAT and CDR2 is FQNNGV. CDR3: CASSLRPSLYEQYF. CDR3 bases: TGTGCCAGCAGCTTACGGCCTAGCCTGTACGAGCAGTACTTC.